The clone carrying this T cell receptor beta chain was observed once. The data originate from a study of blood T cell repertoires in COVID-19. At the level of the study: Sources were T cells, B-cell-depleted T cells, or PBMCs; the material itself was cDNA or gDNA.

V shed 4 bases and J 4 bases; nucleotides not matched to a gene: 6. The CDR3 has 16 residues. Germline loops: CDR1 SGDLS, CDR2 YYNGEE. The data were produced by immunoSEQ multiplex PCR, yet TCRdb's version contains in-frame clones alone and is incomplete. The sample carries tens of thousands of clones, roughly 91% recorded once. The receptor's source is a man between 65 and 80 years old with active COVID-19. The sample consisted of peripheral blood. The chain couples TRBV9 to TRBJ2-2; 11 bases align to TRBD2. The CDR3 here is CASSTGLAEVTGELFF. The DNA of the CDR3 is TGTGCCAGCAGCACGGGACTAGCGGAAGTCACCGGGGAGCTGTTTTTT.